A selection of T cell receptor beta chains follows, all from one sample in a study of blood T cells in healthy people across ages. Each CDR3 protein gets one entry after TCRdb re-called the 5' RACE reads with MiXCR. The table records roughly 900,000 distinct CDR3 sequences, 29% of them present only once. The sample taken for sequencing was blood. The receptor set was obtained from a woman aged 80 or over in good health. Both conserved end residues are part of each CDR3. A D gene is named only where the DNA matches it firmly. Clone size is given for some rows only: seen once, a few or many times, or a class if the clone is expanded.

len: 16
v_gene: TRBV6-1
abundance: few
j_gene: TRBJ1-6
d_gene: -
CDR3aa: CASSEPSRVLNSPLHF
CDR3nt: TGTGCCAGCAGTGAACCGAGCAGGGTTTTGAATTCACCCCTCCACTTT

len: 19
v_gene: TRBV7-2
abundance: few
j_gene: TRBJ2-2
d_gene: TRBD1
CDR3aa: CASSPGTAGGSSNTGELFF
CDR3nt: TGTGCCAGCAGTCCCGGGACAGCAGGAGGTAGTTCGAACACCGGGGAGCTGTTTTTT

len: 13
v_gene: TRBV9
abundance: -
j_gene: TRBJ2-3
d_gene: TRBD2
CDR3aa: CASNSGRADTQYF
CDR3nt: TGTGCCAGCAATAGCGGGAGGGCAGATACGCAGTATTTT

len: 15
v_gene: TRBV7-2
abundance: many
j_gene: TRBJ1-2
d_gene: -
CDR3aa: CASSSRRDQNYGYTF
CDR3nt: TGTGCCAGCAGCTCACGCCGGGACCAAAACTATGGCTACACCTTC

len: 13
v_gene: TRBV29-1
abundance: few
j_gene: TRBJ2-2
d_gene: -
CDR3aa: CSAGGVNTGELFF
CDR3nt: TGCAGCGCGGGGGGCGTGAACACCGGGGAGCTGTTTTTT

len: 16
v_gene: TRBV3-1
abundance: -
j_gene: TRBJ2-3
d_gene: -
CDR3aa: CASSQPGTGRLDTQYF
CDR3nt: TGTGCCAGCAGCCAACCCGGGACGGGCAGACTAGATACGCAGTATTTT

len: 16
v_gene: TRBV4-3
abundance: many
j_gene: TRBJ2-1
d_gene: TRBD2
CDR3aa: CASSHDPGLAGNEQFF
CDR3nt: TGCGCCAGCAGCCATGATCCGGGACTAGCGGGGAATGAGCAGTTCTTC

len: 15
v_gene: TRBV27
abundance: -
j_gene: TRBJ2-1
d_gene: TRBD1
CDR3aa: CASSPLGTGPYEQFF
CDR3nt: TGTGCCAGCAGTCCCCTGGGGACAGGGCCCTACGAGCAGTTCTTC

len: 14
v_gene: TRBV6-1
abundance: few
j_gene: TRBJ2-5
d_gene: -
CDR3aa: CASHLAGGLETQYF
CDR3nt: TGTGCCAGCCACCTCGCCGGGGGTTTGGAGACCCAGTACTTC

len: 17
v_gene: TRBV20-1
abundance: -
j_gene: TRBJ1-5
d_gene: -
CDR3aa: CSAMNRDDPSQRWPQHF
CDR3nt: TGCAGTGCTATGAACCGGGACGACCCCTCTCAACGGTGGCCCCAGCATTTT

len: 17
v_gene: TRBV4-3
abundance: -
j_gene: TRBJ2-7
d_gene: -
CDR3aa: CASSQDFLSSLYNEQYF
CDR3nt: TGCGCCAGCAGCCAAGATTTCTTGTCCAGCCTATACAATGAGCAGTACTTC

len: 15
v_gene: TRBV7-8
abundance: -
j_gene: TRBJ2-7
d_gene: -
CDR3aa: CASSKPSDRVYEQYF
CDR3nt: TGTGCCAGCAGCAAACCGTCAGACAGAGTCTACGAGCAGTACTTC

len: 17
v_gene: TRBV6-2/TRBV6-3
abundance: many
j_gene: TRBJ1-5
d_gene: -
CDR3aa: CASKVRGAYYSNQPQHF
CDR3nt: TGTGCCAGCAAGGTCCGAGGGGCGTACTATAGCAATCAGCCCCAGCATTTT

len: 15
v_gene: TRBV5-1
abundance: few
j_gene: TRBJ1-4
d_gene: -
CDR3aa: CASSFDSATNEKLFF
CDR3nt: TGCGCCAGCAGCTTCGACAGTGCAACTAATGAAAAACTGTTTTTT

len: 13
v_gene: TRBV20-1
abundance: few
j_gene: TRBJ1-2
d_gene: -
CDR3aa: CSARPGQSYGYTF
CDR3nt: TGCAGTGCTAGACCAGGGCAGTCCTATGGCTACACCTTC

len: 13
v_gene: TRBV6-6
abundance: many
j_gene: TRBJ2-7
d_gene: TRBD2
CDR3aa: CASSSGEGLQQYF
CDR3nt: TGTGCCAGCAGTTCGGGGGAGGGGTTACAGCAGTACTTC

len: 16
v_gene: TRBV5-6
abundance: -
j_gene: TRBJ1-1
d_gene: -
CDR3aa: CASSFYRVVPNTEAFF
CDR3nt: TGTGCCAGCAGCTTTTATAGGGTGGTACCGAACACTGAAGCTTTCTTT